These 28 T cell receptor beta chains originate from one sample sequenced in a study of blood T cell repertoires in COVID-19. The table came from immunoSEQ multiplex PCR; TCRdb's copy has only in-frame clones and leaves some out. The profile shows approximately 120,000 clones, around four fifths of them singletons. Specimen: peripheral blood. These receptors were taken from a human donor in a cohort sampled during active COVID-19.

The chain joins TRBV11-2 to TRBJ2-7; perhaps TRBD1 as D (6 bases). The germline V and J ends were trimmed by 3 bases and 4 bases, with 13 bases remaining between them. The CDR3 loop spans 14 amino acids. Germline values: CDR1 SGHAT, CDR2 FQNNGV. CDR3 DNA sequence: TGTGCCAGCAGCTTTTGGACAGAGAATTACGAGCAGTACTTC. Translation gives CASSFWTENYEQYF. Full variable domain (rest looked up from reference TRBV11-2 and TRBJ2-7): EAGVAQSPRYKIIEKRQSVAFWCNPISGHATLYWYQQILGQGPKLLIQFQNNGVVDDSQLPKDRFSAERLKGVDSTLKIQPAKLEDSAVYLCASSFWTENYEQYFGPGTRLTVT.

This chain uses TRBV5-6 with TRBJ1-5, with a possible D match to TRBD1 (5 bases). The V end was cut by 0 bases, the J end by 6 bases, with 13 bases between. CDR3 length: 15 residues. Germline lookup yields CDR1 SGHDT and CDR2 YYEEEE. As DNA, the CDR3 is TGTGCCAGCAGCTTGGGTGCAGGCGGGGGTCAGCCCCAGCATTTT. This gives the protein CASSLGAGGGQPQHF.

The rearrangement links TRBV11-2 to TRBJ2-2, with 9 bases aligning to TRBD2. V lost 4 bases, J lost 4 bases, and 16 bases stayed unmatched. The CDR3 totals 19 residues. CDR1 is SGHAT and CDR2 is FQNNGV in the germline V gene. DNA for the CDR3: TGTGCCAGCAGCTACGGACGCGGGAGGGCAGTACTAAGCACCGGGGAGCTGTTTTTT. This codes for CASSYGRGRAVLSTGELFF. The whole variable domain, filled in from reference TRBV11-2 and TRBJ2-2, reads EAGVAQSPRYKIIEKRQSVAFWCNPISGHATLYWYQQILGQGPKLLIQFQNNGVVDDSQLPKDRFSAERLKGVDSTLKIQPAKLEDSAVYLCASSYGRGRAVLSTGELFFGEGSRLTVL.

The V call is TRBV7-2, the J call TRBJ2-3; 9 positions agree with TRBD2. CDR1 is SGHTA, CDR2 FQGNSA, per germline. V trimming: 3 bases; J trimming: 7 bases; junction bases outside the gene matches: 8. This CDR3 region has 15 residues. DNA of the CDR3: TGTGCCAGCAGCTTGTCTGTTAGCGGGGGTCATACGCAGTATTTT. Its translation: CASSLSVSGGHTQYF.

This clone was seen a single time. The J gene is TRBJ2-5, the V gene TRBV19; 8 nucleotides match TRBD1. The CDR3 is 14 residues long. The J segment lost 5 bases and the V segment lost 5 bases, leaving 7 bases of the junction unmatched. Germline V gives CDR1 LNHDA, CDR2 SQIVND (reference sequence). The CDR3 is CASSRAGGMETQYF. The DNA of the CDR3 is TGTGCCAGTAGTCGGGCAGGGGGCATGGAGACCCAGTACTTC.

J is TRBJ2-1 and V is TRBV7-9; 11 positions agree with TRBD2. The J segment lost 0 bases and the V segment lost 6 bases, leaving 10 bases of the junction unmatched. This CDR3 region has 18 residues. CDR1 and CDR2 (germline): SEHNR, FQNEAQ (reference sequence). CDR3 amino acids: CASSLRASGGSSYNEQFF. In nucleotides, the CDR3 is TGTGCCAGCAGTCTCAGGGCTAGCGGGGGGAGCTCCTACAATGAGCAGTTCTTC. Full variable domain (remainder filled in from reference TRBV7-9 and TRBJ2-1): DTGVSQNPRHKITKRGQNVTFRCDPISEHNRLYWYRQTLGQGPEFLTYFQNEAQLEKSRLLSDRFSAERPKGSFSTLEIQRTEQGDSAMYLCASSLRASGGSSYNEQFFGPGTRLTVL.

CDR3 loop: CATSTDRGPRFGNSPLHF. In nucleotides, the CDR3 is TGTGCCACCAGCACGGACAGGGGGCCGCGATTTGGGAATTCACCCCTCCACTTT. This chain links TRBV15 with TRBJ1-6; 11 positions match TRBD1. The CDR3 has 18 residues. After removal of 4 bases from V and 7 bases from J, the junction contained 12 bases not matched to a gene. The germline CDR1 and CDR2 sequences are LNHNV and YYDKDF (reference sequence).

CDR3 protein: CASSYDRSYGYTF. CDR3 bases: TGTGCCAGCAGTTACGACAGGAGTTATGGCTACACCTTC. The chain uses TRBV6-5 and TRBJ1-2, with D possibly matching TRBD1 (6 bases). The V gene lost 2 bases and the J gene lost 5 bases, with 9 bases spanning the gap. CDR3 size: 13 residues. CDR1 and CDR2 from the germline V gene are MNHEY and SVGAGI.

The chain carries TRBV7-3 and TRBJ2-1, with 11 nucleotides matching TRBD2. CDR3 length equals 15 residues. Germline V gene lookup returns CDR1 SGHTA and CDR2 FQGTGA. V trimming: 4 bases; J trimming: 4 bases; junction bases outside the gene matches: 3. In DNA form, the CDR3 reads TGTGCCAGCAGCTCCGGGACTAGCGGATACAATGAGCAGTTCTTC. Amino acid sequence: CASSSGTSGYNEQFF.

The gene calls are TRBV10-2 and TRBJ1-1; D perhaps matches TRBD1 (5 bases). Trimming took 3 bases from V and 5 from J, leaving 34 bases between them. Per the germline V gene, CDR1 is WSHSY and CDR2 is SAAADI. This CDR3 has 21 residues. The chain's CDR3 is CASSDARRGPGVGIGRTEAFF. In nucleotides, the CDR3 is TGCGCCAGCAGTGACGCGCGGCGGGGACCGGGCGTCGGAATCGGCAGGACTGAAGCTTTCTTT.

This sequence joins TRBV6-6 and TRBJ1-1; 7 bases are shared with TRBD1. This CDR3 has 12 residues. Unmatched junction bases numbered 6, after V lost 8 bases and J lost 6 bases. Germline V CDR1 and CDR2: MNHNY, SVGAGI (reference sequence). Here the CDR3 DNA reads TGTGCCAGCGGCCGTACAGGGGCTGAAGCTTTCTTT. Translation: CASGRTGAEAFF.

This chain uses TRBV28 with TRBJ2-5, with 13 bases lining up with TRBD2. The ends lost 5 bases at V and 4 bases at J; junction bases unmatched: 4. CDR1 and CDR2 from the germline V gene are MDHEN and SYDVKM. This CDR3 is built from 15 residues. CDR3 sequence: CASSTSGRARETQYF. The CDR3 DNA follows: TGTGCCAGCAGTACTAGCGGGAGGGCCCGAGAGACCCAGTACTTC.

This clone was observed a few times. The chain recombines TRBV5-1 with TRBJ1-2, with D maybe TRBD1 (5 bases). The V end was cut by 2 bases, the J end by 7 bases, with 15 bases between. The CDR3 has 14 residues. Germline assignment: CDR1 SGHRS and CDR2 YFSETQ. The CDR3 nucleotides read TGCGCCAGCAGCTTTTTGGAAACCGGGGGTGGCTACACCTTC. Residues: CASSFLETGGGYTF. Drawing the rest from reference TRBV5-1 and TRBJ1-2, the complete variable domain is KAGVTQTPRYLIKTRGQQVTLSCSPISGHRSVSWYQQTPGQGLQFLFEYFSETQRNKGNFPGRFSGRQFSNSRSEMNVSTLELGDSALYLCASSFLETGGGYTFGSGTRLTVV.

This clone was seen a handful of times. V and J are TRBV28 and TRBJ1-4, with a weak D call TRBD1 (5 bases). From germline, CDR1 is MDHEN and CDR2 SYDVKM. V was cut by 4 bases and J by 2 bases, with 8 bases left in between. CDR3 length: 14 amino acids. CDR3 sequence (DNA): TGTGCCAGCAGTTCGGGGGGGACTAATGAAAAACTGTTTTTT. Its translation: CASSSGGTNEKLFF.

This clone appeared a single time. The chain combines TRBV30 with TRBJ2-5; a possible D gene is TRBD1 (5 bases). The germline CDR1 and CDR2 sequences are GTSNPN and SVGIG (reference sequence). The germline V and J ends were trimmed by 3 bases and 5 bases, with 16 bases remaining between them. The CDR3 contains 14 residues. The CDR3 region has the DNA TGTGCCTGGAGCTCAGGGCAGACTGGGGAGACCCAGTACTTC. Translated: CAWSSGQTGETQYF.

The V and J genes are TRBV7-6 and TRBJ1-3; D remains ambiguous. Germline V CDR1 and CDR2: SGHVS, FNYEAQ. The CDR3 length is 11 residues. V gave up 8 bases and J gave up 8 bases, with 10 bases separating them. CDR3 loop: CASSAGDTIYF. CDR3 DNA: TGTGCCAGCTCTGCCGGAGACACCATATATTTT.

The chain joins TRBV21-1 to TRBJ2-2; the table's D call, TRBD2, was not checked against the DNA. TRBV21-1 is a pseudogene locus. CDR3 size: 22 residues. The CDR3 DNA reads TGTGCCAGCAGCAAAAAGACCTTTCCCAGCGAGCGGGAGAGAAGAGACACCGGGGAGCTGTTTTTT. Protein sequence: CASSKKTFPSERERRDTGELFF.

This clone has just a few counts. This chain connects TRBV12-3 or TRBV12-4 to TRBJ1-5, with no clear D. This CDR3 has 13 amino acids. The ends were cut back, 2 bases at V and 6 bases at J, with 8 bases in the middle. The CDR3 loop reads CASSLREGQPQHF. As DNA, the CDR3 is TGTGCCAGCAGTTTACGGGAGGGTCAGCCCCAGCATTTT.

This chain uses TRBV5-1 with TRBJ1-1, with a tentative D call TRBD1 (5 bases). V dropped 0 bases and J dropped 1 base, with 10 bases sitting between them. CDR1 SGHRS and CDR2 YFSETQ come from the germline V gene. The CDR3 is 15 residues long. The CDR3 coding sequence is TGCGCCAGCAGCTTGGATGCAGGGCGGAACACTGAAGCTTTCTTT. It is translated as CASSLDAGRNTEAFF.

The chain has TRBV29-1 and TRBJ2-3; weak D call: TRBD2 (5 bases). Between the trimmed V and J ends, which lost 6 bases and 4 bases, there was a span of 14 bases. The CDR3 sequence is 13 residues long. Germline CDR1 reads SQVTM; CDR2 reads ANQGSEA. The CDR3 nucleotides are TGCAGCGTCCAGCGGACCGGAGCAGATACGCAGTATTTT. This codes for CSVQRTGADTQYF.

V and J are TRBV7-2 and TRBJ2-5; 11 nucleotides line up with TRBD2. Germline assignment: CDR1 SGHTA and CDR2 FQGNSA. There are 15 residues in the CDR3. Unmatched junction bases numbered 5, after V lost 3 bases and J lost 5 bases. The CDR3, as DNA: TGTGCCAGCAGCTTTACTAGCGGGAGAAGCGAGACCCAGTACTTC. Its protein product is CASSFTSGRSETQYF.

This chain joins TRBV7-2 and TRBJ2-1; D gene ambiguous. Germline V gene sequence: CDR1 SGHTA, CDR2 FQGNSA. V lost 0 bases to trimming and J lost 8 bases, with 8 bases between them. The CDR3 totals 13 residues. The CDR3, as DNA: TGTGCCAGCAGCTTAGCGAGCCTGCATGAGCAGTTCTTC. Protein: CASSLASLHEQFF.

This sequence joins TRBV2 and TRBJ1-2, with D possibly being TRBD1 (6 bases). CDR1 and CDR2 (germline): SNHLY, FYNNEI. The CDR3 runs 13 residues. V was cut by 7 bases and J by 5 bases, with 14 bases left in between. CDR3 sequence: CASNSQGPYGYTF. In nucleotides, the CDR3 is TGTGCCAGCAATTCTCAGGGGCCGTATGGCTACACCTTC.

This clone has a handful of counts. The chain employs TRBV6-6 and TRBJ2-5; D perhaps matches TRBD1 (7 bases). The CDR3 contains 14 residues. Trimming removed 8 bases from V and 6 bases from J, with 19 bases in between. Germline V CDR1 and CDR2: MNHNY, SVGAGI (reference sequence). The CDR3 loop is CASLPGGLQKTQYF. Written as DNA, the CDR3 is TGTGCCAGCCTCCCAGGGGGGCTTCAGAAGACCCAGTACTTC.

The sample holds a few counts of this clone. The chain has TRBV6-2 or TRBV6-3 and TRBJ1-1; no clear D gene. The V end was cut by 2 bases, the J end by 5 bases, with 6 bases between. The germline V gene encodes CDR1 MNHEY and CDR2 SVGEGT. The CDR3 is 12 residues long. The CDR3 region is CASSYVETEAFF. The CDR3, as DNA: TGTGCCAGCAGTTACGTTGAGACTGAAGCTTTCTTT.

The CDR3 DNA sequence: TGCGCCAGCAGTCAATCCCTCCGAGGCTATATCTCTGGAAACACCATATATTTT. Translated: CASSQSLRGYISGNTIYF. This chain uses TRBV23-1 with TRBJ1-3; D unclear. TRBV23-1 is reported as an ORF; its role is uncertain. This CDR3 spans 18 amino acids. V gave up 0 bases and J gave up 0 bases, with 15 bases separating them.

This clone turned up a few times. The rearrangement uses TRBV18 and TRBJ2-2; the match to TRBD2 covers 9 bases. Looked up from germline, CDR1 is KGHSH and CDR2 is LQKENI. V gave up 3 bases and J gave up 5 bases; unmatched junction bases: 7. The CDR3 consists of 16 residues. This CDR3 is CASSPISGSGTGELFF. CDR3 nucleotide sequence: TGTGCCAGCTCACCTATTAGCGGGAGCGGTACCGGGGAGCTGTTTTTT.

The V call is TRBV6-5, the J call TRBJ2-7; D is possibly TRBD1 (6 bases). Per the germline V gene, CDR1 is MNHEY and CDR2 is SVGAGI. CDR3 length: 14 residues. Deletions cut 5 bases from V and 0 bases from J, with 11 bases between. Here the CDR3 reads CASSTRDNSYEQYF. As DNA, the CDR3 is TGTGCCAGCAGTACGAGGGACAACTCCTACGAGCAGTACTTC.